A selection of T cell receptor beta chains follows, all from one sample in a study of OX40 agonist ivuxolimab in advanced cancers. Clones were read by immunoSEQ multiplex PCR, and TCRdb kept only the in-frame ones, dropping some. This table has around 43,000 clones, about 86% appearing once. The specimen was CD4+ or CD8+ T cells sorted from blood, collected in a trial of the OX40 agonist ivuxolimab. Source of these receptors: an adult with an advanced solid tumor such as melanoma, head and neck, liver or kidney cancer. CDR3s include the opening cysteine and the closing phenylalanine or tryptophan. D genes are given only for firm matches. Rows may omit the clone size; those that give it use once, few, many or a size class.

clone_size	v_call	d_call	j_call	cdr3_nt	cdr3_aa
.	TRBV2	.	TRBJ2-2	TGTGCCAGCAGTGAAAACAGGGTGGTCGGGGAGCTGTTTTTT	CASSENRVVGELFF
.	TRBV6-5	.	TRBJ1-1	TGTGCCAGCAGTTACCTCGACTGGAACACTGAAGCTTTCTTT	CASSYLDWNTEAFF
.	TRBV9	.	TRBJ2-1	TGTGCCAGCAGAAGTTCAGACTCTTACAATGAGCAGTTCTTC	CASRSSDSYNEQFF
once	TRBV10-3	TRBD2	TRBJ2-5	TGTGCCATCAGTGGCCAGACTAGCGGGGGGGCCGAGACCCAGTACTTC	CAISGQTSGGAETQYF
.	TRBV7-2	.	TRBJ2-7	TGTGCCAGCAGCTTAGTCGGGGGCGGGGACGAGCAGTACTTC	CASSLVGGGDEQYF
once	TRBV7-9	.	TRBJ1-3	TGTGCCAGCAGCGCCGCCGGGACACCTGGAAACACCATATATTTT	CASSAAGTPGNTIYF
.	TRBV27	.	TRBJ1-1	TGTGCCAGCAAGCCCGGCAGCCACACTGAAGCTTTCTTT	CASKPGSHTEAFF
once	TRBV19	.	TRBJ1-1	TGTGCCAGTAGGATTGGGACTGAAGCTTTCTTT	CASRIGTEAFF
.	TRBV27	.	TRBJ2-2	TGTGCCAGCAGTTTTGGTGGGTACACCGGGGAGCTGTTTTTT	CASSFGGYTGELFF
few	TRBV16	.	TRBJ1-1	TGTGCCAGCAGCCAATACTTGGGGAACACTGAAGCTTTCTTT	CASSQYLGNTEAFF
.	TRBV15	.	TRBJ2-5	TGTGCCACCAGCAGAGACTTCGGGGTGGGCGAGACCCAGTACTTC	CATSRDFGVGETQYF
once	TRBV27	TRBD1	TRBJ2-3	TGTGCCAGCAGTGTTTGGACAGGGGGTTTCCTCACAGATACGCAGTATTTT	CASSVWTGGFLTDTQYF
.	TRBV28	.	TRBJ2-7	TGTGCCAGCAGCTCCGACTACGAGCAGTACTTC	CASSSDYEQYF
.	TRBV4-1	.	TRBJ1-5	TGCGCCAGCAGCCAAGAGAGTAGCAATCAGCCCCAGCATTTT	CASSQESSNQPQHF
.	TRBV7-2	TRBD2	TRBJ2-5	TGTGCCAGCAGCCGGGGGGACCAAGAGACCCAGTACTTC	CASSRGDQETQYF
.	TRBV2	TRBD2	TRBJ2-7	TGTGCCAGCAGATTGGGACTAGCGGGAGGGCCGGTCGAGCAGTACTTC	CASRLGLAGGPVEQYF
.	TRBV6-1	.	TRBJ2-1	TGTGCCATCGGGGCCCCTTACGAGCAGTTCTTC	CAIGAPYEQFF
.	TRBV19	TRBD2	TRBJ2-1	TGTGCCAGTAGTATCGATAGCGGGAGCTCCTACAATGAGCAGTTCTTC	CASSIDSGSSYNEQFF
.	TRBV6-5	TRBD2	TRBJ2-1	TGTGCCAGCAGACCGGGACTAGCGGGAGTTCTTGAGCAGTTCTTC	CASRPGLAGVLEQFF
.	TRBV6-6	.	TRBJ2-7	TGTGCCAGCAGTTACTCGACCGGGGAGCAGTACTTC	CASSYSTGEQYF
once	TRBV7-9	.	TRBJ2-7	TGTGCCAGCAGCTCCCGGGGGTCCTACGAGCAGTACTTC	CASSSRGSYEQYF
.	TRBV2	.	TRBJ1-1	TGTGCCAGCAGTGAAGCGGGGAACATGAACACTGAAGCTTTCTTT	CASSEAGNMNTEAFF
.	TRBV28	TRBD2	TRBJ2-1	TGTGCCAGCAGTTTATTAGCGGGAGTCGGCAATGAGCAGTTCTTC	CASSLLAGVGNEQFF
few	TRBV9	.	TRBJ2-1	TGTGCCAGCAGCGTAGATCAGAGCTCCTACAATGAGCAGTTCTTC	CASSVDQSSYNEQFF
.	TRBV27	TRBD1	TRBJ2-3	TGTGCCAGCAACGGTCAGGGGGTCACAGATACGCAGTATTTT	CASNGQGVTDTQYF
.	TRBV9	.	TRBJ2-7	TGTGCCAGCAGCGTAGGCGACAGTCTCTCCTACGAGCAGTACTTC	CASSVGDSLSYEQYF
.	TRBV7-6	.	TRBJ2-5	TGTGCCAGCAGCTTAGCGGGGGCCTTAGGGGAGACCCAGTACTTC	CASSLAGALGETQYF
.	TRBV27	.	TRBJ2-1	TGTGCCAGCAGTTTGCCTCAGAGAAATGAGCAGTTCTTC	CASSLPQRNEQFF
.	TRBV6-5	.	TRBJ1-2	TGTGCCAGCAGATCCTTACTCGACGGGGGTAGTGGCTACACCTTC	CASRSLLDGGSGYTF
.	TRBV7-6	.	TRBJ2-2	TGTGCCAGCAGCTTCGGATCAACCGGGGAGCTGTTTTTT	CASSFGSTGELFF
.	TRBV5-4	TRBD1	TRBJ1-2	TGTGCCAGCAGCTTCGGACAGGGGAGCTATGGCTACACCTTC	CASSFGQGSYGYTF
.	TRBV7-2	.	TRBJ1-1	TGTGCCAGCAGGCCTAGGGCCTCGAACACTGAAGCTTTCTTT	CASRPRASNTEAFF
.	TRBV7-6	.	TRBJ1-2	TGTGCCAGCAGCCCTGGGACCTCCCCTTATGGCTACACCTTC	CASSPGTSPYGYTF
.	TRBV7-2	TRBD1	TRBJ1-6	TGTGCCAGCAGTTCGACAGGGACTGTTAATTCACCCCTCCACTTT	CASSSTGTVNSPLHF
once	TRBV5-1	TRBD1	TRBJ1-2	TGCGCCAGCAGCCTCCCCATAGGGGACAGATTGAACTATGGCTACACCTTC	CASSLPIGDRLNYGYTF
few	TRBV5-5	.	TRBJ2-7	TGTGCCAGCAGCCATGGGGACTCCTACGAGCAGTACTTC	CASSHGDSYEQYF
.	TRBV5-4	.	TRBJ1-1	TGTGCCAGCAGCTCTGACCAGGGAGGGCACCAAGCTTTCTTT	CASSSDQGGHQAFF
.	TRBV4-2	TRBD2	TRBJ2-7	TGTGCCAGCAGCCAAGAAACGGGACTAGCGGGGGGGCCCTACGAGCAGTACTTC	CASSQETGLAGGPYEQYF
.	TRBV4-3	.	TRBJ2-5	TGCGCCAGCAGCCAAGAGGGATGGGAGACCCAGTACTTC	CASSQEGWETQYF
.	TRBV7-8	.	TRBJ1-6	TGTGCCAGCAGCGAGCAGGGAAGTTCACCCCTCCACTTT	CASSEQGSSPLHF
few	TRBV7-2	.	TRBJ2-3	TGTGCCAGCAGCCGAAGGGTGGCGGGGCTGACAGATACGCAGTATTTT	CASSRRVAGLTDTQYF
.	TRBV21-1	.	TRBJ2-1	TGTGCGCGGCTAGCGGGAGTGGGGAGCTCCTACAATGAGCAGTTCTTC	CARLAGVGSSYNEQFF
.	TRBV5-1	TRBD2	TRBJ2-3	TGCGCCAGCAGCTTGGGACTAGCGGGGACAGATACGCAGTATTTT	CASSLGLAGTDTQYF
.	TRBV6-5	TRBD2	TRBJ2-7	TGTGCCAGCAGTTACTCGATAGCGGGTAGCCCCGAGCAGTACTTC	CASSYSIAGSPEQYF
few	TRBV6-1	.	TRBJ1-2	TGTGCCAGCAGTGCGCCTTCTGAGGGGAGGTATGGCTACACCTTC	CASSAPSEGRYGYTF
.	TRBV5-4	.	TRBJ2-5	TGTGCCAGCAGCTTGAATGAGCGGTCCCAAGAGACCCAGTACTTC	CASSLNERSQETQYF
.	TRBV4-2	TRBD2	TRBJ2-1	TGTGCCAGCAGCCAAGAAGCGGCTAGCGGGAGAGTCAATGAGCAGTTCTTC	CASSQEAASGRVNEQFF
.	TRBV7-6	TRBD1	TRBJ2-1	TGTGCCAGCAGCTTAGGCGACAGGGAGCGGTACAATGAGCAGTTCTTC	CASSLGDRERYNEQFF
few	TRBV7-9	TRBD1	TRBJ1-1	TGTGCCAGCAGCCAATGGGACAGGGGAGCGACTGAAGCTTTCTTT	CASSQWDRGATEAFF
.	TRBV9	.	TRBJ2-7	TGTGCCAGCAGCGTAGGACACGGGACACCAGCCTACGAGCAGTACTTC	CASSVGHGTPAYEQYF